The source of this TCR beta chain is a study of shared clonotypes between healthy human individuals. Study information: Every donor yielded three CD4 naive, three CD4 memory, two CD8 naive and one CD8 memory plate.

The assay was immunoSEQ multiplex PCR, and TCRdb's table has in-frame clones only and misses some. The data contain 2 million to 2.5 million clones, just under 95% of them seen just once; the ten biggest clones take up 0.37%. CDR3 length equals 15 residues. J was trimmed by 2 bases and V by 6 bases; bases with no gene match: 7. Germline CDR1 MDHEN, CDR2 SYDVKM. The source is a man in his late teens or twenties in good health. Some clones in this sample may be carry-over from other donors' samples. Source material: naive CD4+ T cells from PBMCs. Subset defined: CD45RA+ positively selected. V usage is TRBV28 and J usage is TRBJ1-5, with 7 bases aligning to TRBD1. CDR3 amino acids: CASRQGKWGNQPQHF. In DNA form, the CDR3 reads TGTGCCAGCAGACAGGGGAAGTGGGGCAATCAGCCCCAGCATTTT.